These T cell receptor beta chains were read from a single sample in a study of CD8+CD57+ T cells in acquired aplastic anemia. MiXCR, applied by TCRdb to the reads, yields one record per CDR3 protein. The sample lists approximately 80,000 distinct CDR3 sequences, about 70% occurring once. What was sequenced was sorted CD4+, CD8+, or CD8+CD57+ T cells (not recorded which) from PBMCs. These receptors all stem from a human donor with aplastic anemia. Both conserved end residues are part of each CDR3. A D gene is named only where the DNA matches it firmly. Rows may omit the clone size; those that give it use once, few, many or a size class.

TRBD2	many	17	TRBJ2-5	TRBV9	TGTGCCAGCAGCGCCTCTAGACTAGCGGGAGGGCCGGAGACCCAGTACTTC	CASSASRLAGGPETQYF
NA	NA	13	TRBJ2-7	TRBV19	TGTGCCAGTAGTTTTGGACAGTCCTACGAGCAGTACTTC	CASSFGQSYEQYF
TRBD1	few	14	TRBJ1-2	TRBV14	TGTGCCAGCAGCCAAGACAGGGGGTATGGAGGAGGCACCTTC	CASSQDRGYGGGTF
NA	NA	12	TRBJ1-2	TRBV29-1	TGCAGCGTTGGTCACAGGGAGGGAGGCTACACCTTC	CSVGHREGGYTF
NA	NA	13	TRBJ1-1	TRBV10-3	TGTGCCATCAGCACCAGGGAGGGAACTGAAGCTTTCTTT	CAISTREGTEAFF
NA	many	15	TRBJ2-1	TRBV10-3	TGTGCCATCAGTGCCCCAGAGAGCTCCTACAATGAGCAGTTCTTC	CAISAPESSYNEQFF
NA	NA	15	TRBJ2-7	TRBV10-2	TGCGCCAGCAGTGAGTCGGGCGTATACTCCTACGAGCAGTACTTC	CASSESGVYSYEQYF
NA	NA	14	TRBJ1-1	TRBV15	TGTGCCACCATGGGGTCCGCTGGGACGGATGAAGCTTTCTTT	CATMGSAGTDEAFF
TRBD2	many	14	TRBJ2-5	TRBV19	TGTGCCAGTAGCTCTGAGACTAGCGGCCAAACCCAGTACTTC	CASSSETSGQTQYF
NA	NA	11	TRBJ2-7	TRBV5-6	TGTGCCAGCAGCTCCGGGGACGAGCAGTACTTC	CASSSGDEQYF
TRBD1	NA	12	TRBJ2-7	TRBV20-1	TGCAGTGGGGTCACAGGGGGTCACGAGCAGTACTTC	CSGVTGGHEQYF